Following are 29 T cell receptor beta chains from one sample sequenced in a study of blood T cell repertoires in COVID-19. Sequencing used immunoSEQ multiplex PCR; TCRdb keeps in-frame clones, though not all of them. The sample includes around 310,000 clones, 80% to 95% of them seen just once. The sample comprised peripheral blood. Every receptor here comes from a woman in her 30s with COVID-19, enrolled during active disease.

The sample holds one count of this clone. V gene TRBV13 combines with J gene TRBJ2-5, with 10 positions matching TRBD1. The CDR3 covers 18 residues. The junction had 12 bases not matched to a gene; V was cut back by 2 bases and J by 3 bases. CDR1 is PRHDT, CDR2 FYEKMQ, per germline (reference sequence). The DNA for the CDR3 is TGTGCCAGCAGCTTAATTCCGGTGGTAGGGACAGGGGAAGAGACCCAGTACTTC. Encoded protein: CASSLIPVVGTGEETQYF.

This clone has only a few counts. The sample carries other DNA sequences with the same CDR3. The chain couples TRBV19 to TRBJ2-7; tentatively, D is TRBD2 (5 bases). Germline-derived CDR1 and CDR2 are LNHDA and SQIVND (reference sequence). Trimming removed 5 bases from V and 3 bases from J, with 8 bases in between. CDR3 length: 12 amino acids. The CDR3 region is CASSRGGYEQYF. The DNA of the CDR3 is TGTGCCAGTAGTCGAGGAGGCTACGAGCAGTACTTC.

CDR3 coding DNA: TGTGCCAGCTCACCAAAGGGGACAGGGTCCTATGGCTACACCTTC. Its translation is CASSPKGTGSYGYTF. This chain links TRBV18 with TRBJ1-2, with TRBD1 identical over 9 bases. Germline CDR1 KGHSH, CDR2 LQKENI. V lost 2 bases, J lost 4 bases, and 5 bases stayed unmatched. This CDR3 has 15 residues.

V gene TRBV27 combines with J gene TRBJ1-5; 10 positions match TRBD1. The V gene's germline CDR1 is MNHEY and CDR2 SMNVEV (reference sequence). The CDR3 loop spans 12 amino acids. Trimming removed 8 bases from V and 6 bases from J; junction bases left unmatched: 1. The CDR3: CASRTGGQPQHF. The CDR3, as DNA: TGTGCCAGCCGGACAGGGGGTCAGCCCCAGCATTTT.

The rearrangement links TRBV6-5 to TRBJ2-7, with a possible D match to TRBD2 (6 bases). The germline gives CDR1 MNHEY, CDR2 SVGAGI. The CDR3 runs to 14 residues. V lost 7 bases and J 6 bases, leaving 19 bases between the germline ends. CDR3 in DNA: TGTGCCAGCAAAGGGGCCGGGGGAGGTTCCGAGCAGTACTTC. Its translation is CASKGAGGGSEQYF.

A single count supports this clone. The CDR3 nucleotides read TGTGCCAGCAGTGAACTTCCCAGGGGCGCAGGGGCTTTCTTT. Its protein is CASSELPRGAGAFF. The V and J genes are TRBV2 and TRBJ1-1; D possibly corresponds to TRBD1 (6 bases). Trimming removed 2 bases at V and 11 bases at J, with 18 bases between. CDR1 and CDR2 from the germline V gene are SNHLY and FYNNEI. The CDR3 loop spans 14 amino acids.

Of note for this clone: The junction and the germline gene differ at one end; a read error may be behind it. The V gene is TRBV10-3, the J gene TRBJ1-1; possibly TRBD1 for D (6 bases). The CDR3 contains 16 residues. Germline V gives CDR1 ENHRY, CDR2 SYGVKD. CDR3 sequence: CAIRRNLQGLNTEAFF. CDR3 coding DNA: TGTGCCATCAGACGTAACCTACAGGGTCTGAATACTGAAGCTTTCTTT.

This chain uses TRBV13 with TRBJ2-3, with TRBD2 matching over 10 bases. V shed 5 bases, J shed 4 bases, and the junction held 3 bases outside the gene matches. The CDR3 length is 14 residues. Germline CDR1 PRHDT, CDR2 FYEKMQ (reference sequence). This chain's CDR3 is CASSVLAGPDTQYF. In nucleotides, the CDR3 is TGTGCCAGCAGCGTACTAGCGGGGCCAGATACGCAGTATTTT.

The rearrangement joins TRBV10-1 to TRBJ1-1; weak D call: TRBD1 (6 bases). V gave up 0 bases and J gave up 3 bases, with 11 bases separating them. Germline V gene sequence: CDR1 WNHNN, CDR2 SYGVQD (reference sequence). The CDR3 is 15 amino acids. In DNA, the CDR3 is TGCGCCAGCAGTGAGTCGGGGGGGCTCGACACTGAAGCTTTCTTT. It specifies CASSESGGLDTEAFF.

The chain employs TRBV6-5 and TRBJ2-5; 11 bases are a match to TRBD1. This CDR3 comprises 15 residues. The germline gives CDR1 MNHEY, CDR2 SVGAGI. V was pared by 7 bases and J by 5 bases, with 9 bases of the junction left unmatched. The CDR3 here is CASTPGTGGIETQYF. The CDR3, as DNA: TGTGCCAGCACTCCCGGGACAGGGGGTATCGAGACCCAGTACTTC.

The chain recombines TRBV4-1 with TRBJ2-5, with D possibly matching TRBD2 (5 bases). This CDR3 spans 15 amino acids. In germline, CDR1 is MGHRA, CDR2 YSYEKL. The V gene lost 0 bases and the J gene lost 5 bases, with 13 bases spanning the gap. The CDR3 DNA sequence: TGCGCCAGCAGCCAAGAAGTGCCTAGCCGGGAGACCCAGTACTTC. Encoded protein: CASSQEVPSRETQYF.

The chain links TRBV6-5 to TRBJ1-2, with D possibly TRBD1 on 5 matching bases. Trimming pared 0 bases from V and 8 bases from J, leaving 19 bases between. CDR3 length: 16 amino acids. The germline CDR1 and CDR2 sequences are MNHEY and SVGAGI. The CDR3 DNA sequence: TGTGCCAGCAGTTACTCGAGCCAGGGATCTGTTAGGGGCTACACCTTC. As protein: CASSYSSQGSVRGYTF.

The chain couples TRBV6-6 to TRBJ2-1; tentative D call: TRBD1 (6 bases). CDR3 length equals 13 residues. Germline values: CDR1 MNHNY, CDR2 SVGAGI (reference sequence). Trimming cost V 4 bases and J 6 bases, with 10 bases left between them. The CDR3, as DNA: TGTGCCAGCAGTTCCCTGGACAGCAATGAGCAGTTCTTC. Its translation is CASSSLDSNEQFF.

The J gene is TRBJ1-2, the V gene TRBV5-5, with 8 nucleotides matching TRBD1. The length of the CDR3 is 14 residues. V shed 4 bases and J 4 bases; nucleotides not matched to a gene: 6. CDR1 SGHKS and CDR2 YYEKEE come from the germline V gene (reference sequence). The CDR3 DNA sequence: TGTGCCAGCAGCGAATCAGGGGGCGCCTATGGCTACACCTTC. Amino acids: CASSESGGAYGYTF.

The chain combines TRBV28 with TRBJ1-2; maybe TRBD1 (5 bases). Trimming took off 4 bases at V and 3 bases at J, with 9 bases between the two ends. CDR1 and CDR2 (germline): MDHEN, SYDVKM. This CDR3 has 13 residues. CDR3 protein: CASSSDIDYGYTF. CDR3 nucleotides: TGTGCCAGCAGTTCGGACATCGACTATGGCTACACCTTC.

The gene calls are TRBV6-5 and TRBJ2-2, with TRBD2 matching 8 bases. Germline CDR1 is MNHEY and CDR2 is SVGAGI. With 0 bases clipped from V and 3 bases from J, the junction kept 3 bases outside the gene matches. CDR3 length equals 16 residues. The CDR3 region is CASSYSGLEYTGELFF. The CDR3, as DNA: TGTGCCAGCAGTTACTCGGGACTAGAATACACCGGGGAGCTGTTTTTT.

This chain connects TRBV21-1 to TRBJ2-7; TRBD2 is taken as the D call from the table, unchecked against the DNA. TRBV21-1 is flagged as a pseudogene. This CDR3 is built from 13 residues. The CDR3 DNA sequence: TGTGCCAGATTCGTCGGTTCCTCCTACGAGCAGTACTTC. It specifies CARFVGSSYEQYF.

V usage is TRBV27 and J usage is TRBJ1-2, with 7 bases identical to TRBD1. CDR1 is MNHEY and CDR2 is SMNVEV in the germline V gene (reference sequence). Trimming took 5 bases from V and 8 from J; bases not matched to a gene: 11. CDR3 length equals 14 residues. The CDR3 sequence is CASSPIDRVGGYTF. The CDR3 DNA sequence: TGTGCCAGCAGTCCCATCGACAGGGTAGGAGGCTACACCTTC.

The V and J genes are TRBV9 and TRBJ2-3; TRBD2 matches at 9 bases. The CDR3 consists of 18 residues. V dropped 1 base and J dropped 2; count of bases not matched to a gene: 11. Per the germline V gene, CDR1 is SGDLS and CDR2 is YYNGEE. The CDR3 here is CASSVTGSGRPPTDTQYF. The CDR3 DNA is TGTGCCAGCAGCGTAACTGGAAGCGGGAGGCCACCCACAGATACGCAGTATTTT.

V gene TRBV6-5 combines with J gene TRBJ2-7; D call uncertain. Deletions cut 4 bases from V and 5 bases from J, with 15 bases between. The CDR3 is 14 residues long. The V gene's germline CDR1 is MNHEY and CDR2 SVGAGI. CDR3: CASSLDKSEHEQYF. DNA for the CDR3: TGTGCCAGCAGTTTAGATAAAAGCGAGCACGAGCAGTACTTC.

The chain carries TRBV27 and TRBJ2-5; a possible D gene is TRBD2 (5 bases). This CDR3 is 14 amino acids long. The ends were cut back, 6 bases at V and 5 bases at J, with 16 bases in the middle. Germline CDR1 is MNHEY and CDR2 is SMNVEV (reference sequence). The CDR3 sequence is CASRTLEGWETQYF. The DNA of the CDR3 is TGTGCCAGCAGAACTCTAGAGGGTTGGGAGACCCAGTACTTC.

The rearrangement joins TRBV9 to TRBJ2-7, with D uncertain. V lost 0 bases to trimming and J lost 0 bases, with 7 bases between them. This CDR3 region has 14 residues. Germline V CDR1 and CDR2: SGDLS, YYNGEE. The CDR3 sequence is CASSVVGTSYEQYF. CDR3 coding DNA: TGTGCCAGCAGCGTAGTTGGCACCTCCTACGAGCAGTACTTC.

CDR3 in DNA: TGCGCCAGCAGCCGACAGGGGGCCGGGGCCAACGTCCTGACTTTC. Residues: CASSRQGAGANVLTF. The chain combines TRBV5-1 with TRBJ2-6, with 10 positions matching TRBD1. The CDR3 is 15 amino acids. Trimming at V came to 4 bases and at J to 4 bases, leaving 2 bases not matched to a gene. Germline V gives CDR1 SGHRS, CDR2 YFSETQ. The full variable domain, rest sourced from reference TRBV5-1 and TRBJ2-6, is KAGVTQTPRYLIKTRGQQVTLSCSPISGHRSVSWYQQTPGQGLQFLFEYFSETQRNKGNFPGRFSGRQFSNSRSEMNVSTLELGDSALYLCASSRQGAGANVLTFGAGSRLTVL.

CDR3 bases: TGTGCCAGCAGTTATCACTACGAGCAGTACTTC. Amino acids: CASSYHYEQYF. This chain connects TRBV12-3 or TRBV12-4 to TRBJ2-7; D gene unclear. The CDR3 sequence is 11 residues long. Between the trimmed V and J ends, which lost 4 bases and 3 bases, there was a span of 4 bases.

The chain joins TRBV18 to TRBJ2-2; 7 nucleotides align to TRBD1. This CDR3 has 15 amino acids. Germline trimming cut 3 bases from V and 4 bases from J; bases unmatched to any gene: 5. The germline V gene has CDR1 KGHSH and CDR2 LQKENI. CDR3 sequence reads: CASSPGTETTGELFF. In nucleotides, the CDR3 is TGTGCCAGCTCACCGGGGACAGAGACCACCGGGGAGCTGTTTTTT. Filled out from reference TRBV18 and TRBJ2-2, the complete variable domain reads NAGVMQNPRHLVRRRGQEARLRCSPMKGHSHVYWYRQLPEEGLKFMVYLQKENIIDESGMPKERFSAEFPKEGPSILRIQQVVRGDSAAYFCASSPGTETTGELFFGEGSRLTVL.

The chain uses TRBV28 and TRBJ2-7, with 13 positions matching TRBD2. The CDR3 extends over 15 amino acids. CDR1 MDHEN and CDR2 SYDVKM come from the germline V gene. The V segment lost 5 bases and the J segment 4 bases; nucleotides outside the gene matches: 5. For the CDR3, the DNA is TGTGCCAGCAGTCCACTAGCGGGAGGGCCGTACGAGCAGTACTTC. Amino acid sequence: CASSPLAGGPYEQYF.

On this clone itself: Other DNA sequences in this sample translate to the same CDR3. This chain links TRBV9 with TRBJ2-1; D perhaps matches TRBD2 (6 bases). V lost 0 bases and J lost 0, with 10 bases in between. Germline-derived CDR1 and CDR2 are SGDLS and YYNGEE. This CDR3 is 16 amino acids long. The CDR3 DNA follows: TGTGCCAGCAGCGTAGGGGCGGACTACTCCTACAATGAGCAGTTCTTC. Amino acids: CASSVGADYSYNEQFF.

The chain carries TRBV4-1 and TRBJ1-2; D not resolved. Germline assignment: CDR1 MGHRA and CDR2 YSYEKL. V lost 0 bases, J lost 5 bases, and 16 bases lay in between. The CDR3 covers 16 residues. The CDR3 sequence is CASSQDIQNPTYGYTF. The CDR3 DNA is TGCGCCAGCAGCCAAGATATCCAGAACCCAACGTATGGCTACACCTTC.

The genes are TRBV20-1 and TRBJ1-6, with TRBD1 identical over 8 bases. The V segment lost 3 bases and the J segment 0 bases; nucleotides outside the gene matches: 13. Germline V CDR1 and CDR2: DFQATT, SNEGSKA (reference sequence). The CDR3 has 19 residues. The CDR3 reads CSASIVPGQAFSYNSPLHF. The DNA for the CDR3 is TGCAGTGCTAGTATCGTCCCGGGACAGGCGTTCTCCTATAATTCACCCCTCCACTTT.